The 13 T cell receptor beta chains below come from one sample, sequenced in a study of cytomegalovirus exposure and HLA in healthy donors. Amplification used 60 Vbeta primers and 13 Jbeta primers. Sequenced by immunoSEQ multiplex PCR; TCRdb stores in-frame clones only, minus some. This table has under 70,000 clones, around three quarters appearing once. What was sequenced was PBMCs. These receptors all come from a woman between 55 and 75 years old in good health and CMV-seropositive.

This chain's CDR3 is CASSLDGSRGQNEQYF. DNA of the CDR3: TGTGCCAGCAGCTTAGATGGCAGTAGGGGACAGAACGAGCAGTACTTC. The chain carries TRBV11-3 and TRBJ2-7, with TRBD1 identical over 7 bases. Germline CDR1 is SGHNT and CDR2 is YENEEA. Losses at the gene ends were 0 bases for V and 5 bases for J; bases not matched to a gene: 10. The CDR3 covers 16 residues.

The CDR3 nucleotides are TGTGCCAGCAATGCCGCGGGCAATCAGCCCCAGCATTTT. Amino acid sequence: CASNAAGNQPQHF. The chain links TRBV6-1 to TRBJ1-5; D unresolved. Trimming took 7 bases from V and 2 from J, leaving 9 bases between them. Germline CDR1 reads MNHNS; CDR2 reads SASEGT. The CDR3 contains 13 residues.

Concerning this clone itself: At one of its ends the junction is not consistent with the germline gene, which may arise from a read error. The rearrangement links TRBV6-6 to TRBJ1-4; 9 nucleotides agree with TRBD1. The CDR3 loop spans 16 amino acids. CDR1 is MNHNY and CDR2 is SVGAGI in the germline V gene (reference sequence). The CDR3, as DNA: TGTGCCAGCAGTCACTCCGGGACAGGGATGAATGAAAAACTGTTTTTT. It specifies CASSHSGTGMNEKLFF.

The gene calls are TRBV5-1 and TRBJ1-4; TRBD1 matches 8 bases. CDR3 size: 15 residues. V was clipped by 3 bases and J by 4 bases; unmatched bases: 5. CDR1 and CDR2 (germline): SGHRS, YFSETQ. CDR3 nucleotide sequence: TGCGCCAGCAGCTCCGGACAGGGAGGTAATGAAAAACTGTTTTTT. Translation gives CASSSGQGGNEKLFF.

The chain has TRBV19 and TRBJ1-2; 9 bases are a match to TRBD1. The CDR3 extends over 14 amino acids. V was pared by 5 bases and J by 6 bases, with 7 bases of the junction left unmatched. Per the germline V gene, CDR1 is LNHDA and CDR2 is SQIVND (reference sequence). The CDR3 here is CASSPTGQGDGYTF. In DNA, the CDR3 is TGTGCCAGTAGTCCAACGGGACAGGGAGATGGCTACACCTTC. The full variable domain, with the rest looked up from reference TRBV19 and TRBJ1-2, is DGGITQSPKYLFRKEGQNVTLSCEQNLNHDAMYWYRQDPGQGLRLIYYSQIVNDFQKGDIAEGYSVSREKKESFPLTVTSAQKNPTAFYLCASSPTGQGDGYTFGSGTRLTVV.

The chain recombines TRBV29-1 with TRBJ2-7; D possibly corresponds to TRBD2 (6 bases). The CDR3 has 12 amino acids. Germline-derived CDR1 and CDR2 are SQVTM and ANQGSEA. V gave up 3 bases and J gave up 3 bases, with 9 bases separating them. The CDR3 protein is CSVEGGDYEQYF. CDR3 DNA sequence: TGCAGCGTTGAGGGCGGGGACTACGAGCAGTACTTC.

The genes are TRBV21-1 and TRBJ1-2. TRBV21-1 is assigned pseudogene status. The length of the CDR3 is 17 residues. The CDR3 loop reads CASIESHRGGPNYGYTF. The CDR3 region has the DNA TGTGCCAGCATCGAAAGTCATAGGGGGGGGCCGAACTATGGCTACACCTTC.

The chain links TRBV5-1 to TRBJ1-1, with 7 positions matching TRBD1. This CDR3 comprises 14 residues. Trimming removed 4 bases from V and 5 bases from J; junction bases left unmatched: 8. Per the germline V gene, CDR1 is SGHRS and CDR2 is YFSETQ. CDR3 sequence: CASSGGGAGTEAFF. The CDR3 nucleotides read TGCGCCAGCAGCGGAGGGGGCGCTGGGACTGAAGCTTTCTTT.

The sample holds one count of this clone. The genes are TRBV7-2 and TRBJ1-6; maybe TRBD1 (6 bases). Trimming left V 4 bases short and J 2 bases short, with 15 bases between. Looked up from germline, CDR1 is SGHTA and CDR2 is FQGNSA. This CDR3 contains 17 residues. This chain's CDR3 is CASSSGAGVTYNSPLHF. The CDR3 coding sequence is TGTGCCAGCAGCTCGGGGGCGGGGGTAACCTATAATTCACCCCTCCACTTT.

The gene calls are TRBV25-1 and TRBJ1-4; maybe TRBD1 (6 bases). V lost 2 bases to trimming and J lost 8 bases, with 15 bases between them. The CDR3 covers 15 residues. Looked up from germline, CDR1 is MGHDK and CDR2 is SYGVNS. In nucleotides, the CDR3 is TGTGCCAGCAGTGAAACCCGGGGGGCTGGAGAAAAACTGTTTTTT. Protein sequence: CASSETRGAGEKLFF.

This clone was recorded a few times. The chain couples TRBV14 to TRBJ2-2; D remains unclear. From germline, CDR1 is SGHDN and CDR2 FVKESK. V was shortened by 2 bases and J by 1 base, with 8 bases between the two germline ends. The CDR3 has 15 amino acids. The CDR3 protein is CASSQRSKNTGELFF. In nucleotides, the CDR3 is TGTGCCAGCAGCCAACGCTCTAAGAACACCGGGGAGCTGTTTTTT.

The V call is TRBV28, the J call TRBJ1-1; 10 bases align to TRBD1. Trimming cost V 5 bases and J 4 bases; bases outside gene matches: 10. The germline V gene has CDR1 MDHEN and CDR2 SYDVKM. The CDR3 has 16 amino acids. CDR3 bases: TGTGCCAGCAGTCTGCCAGGACAGGGGGTGGCCACTGAAGCTTTCTTT. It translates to CASSLPGQGVATEAFF.

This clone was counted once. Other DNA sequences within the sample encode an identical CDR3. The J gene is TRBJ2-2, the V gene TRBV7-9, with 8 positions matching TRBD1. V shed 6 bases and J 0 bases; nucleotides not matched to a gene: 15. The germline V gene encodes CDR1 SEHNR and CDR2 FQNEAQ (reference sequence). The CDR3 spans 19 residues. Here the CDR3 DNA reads TGTGCCAGCAGTCGCATTGGGGGGCAGGGGGCGTCGAACACCGGGGAGCTGTTTTTT. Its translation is CASSRIGGQGASNTGELFF.